A selection of T cell receptor beta chains follows, all from one sample in a study of blood T cell repertoires in COVID-19. Using immunoSEQ multiplex PCR, the repertoire was profiled, and TCRdb retains in-frame clones only, with some absent. In the table there are some 240,000 clones, about 90% of which are singletons. Sequenced input: PBMCs or T cells enriched from blood (not recorded which). Receptors were obtained from a woman aged 40 to 50 who had been exposed to COVID-19. Both conserved end residues are part of each CDR3. D genes are given only for firm matches. Clone sizes are given selectively: once, few, many, or a class where the clone is expanded.

cdr3_nt: TGTGCCAGCAGTGAAGGAGGCGGCTCGGGGCCCCTCCACTTT
cdr3_aa: CASSEGGGSGPLHF
clone_size: -
v_call: TRBV2
cdr3_length: 14
j_call: TRBJ1-6
d_call: -

cdr3_nt: TGTGCCAGCACCCCGGTGGGGGGTGTCGAGCAGTACTTC
cdr3_aa: CASTPVGGVEQYF
clone_size: -
v_call: TRBV27
cdr3_length: 13
j_call: TRBJ2-7
d_call: -

cdr3_nt: TGTGCCACCAGTGACCAGGACAGGGGCTATGGCTACACCTTC
cdr3_aa: CATSDQDRGYGYTF
clone_size: -
v_call: TRBV24-1
cdr3_length: 14
j_call: TRBJ1-2
d_call: TRBD1

cdr3_nt: TGTGCCAGCAGGAGGGGGATCGGCTATGGCTACACCTTC
cdr3_aa: CASRRGIGYGYTF
clone_size: -
v_call: TRBV7-8
cdr3_length: 13
j_call: TRBJ1-2
d_call: -

cdr3_nt: TGCGCCAGCAGCTTGACTCCCGAGGCCGCCAAAAACATTCAGTACTTC
cdr3_aa: CASSLTPEAAKNIQYF
clone_size: -
v_call: TRBV5-1
cdr3_length: 16
j_call: TRBJ2-4
d_call: -

cdr3_nt: TGTGCCATCGGAGATAGCGGGCTAGCTTCGAGCACAGATACGCAGTATTTT
cdr3_aa: CAIGDSGLASSTDTQYF
clone_size: -
v_call: TRBV21-1
cdr3_length: 17
j_call: TRBJ2-3
d_call: -

cdr3_nt: TGCGCCAGCAGCCACGGGACTAGCGGGGGGGCGATTGTATTTAGGGAGACCCAGTACTTC
cdr3_aa: CASSHGTSGGAIVFRETQYF
clone_size: -
v_call: TRBV4-1
cdr3_length: 20
j_call: TRBJ2-5
d_call: TRBD2

cdr3_nt: TGTGCCAGCAGCTTAGCGCAGGGAAGCTATGGCTACACCTTC
cdr3_aa: CASSLAQGSYGYTF
clone_size: -
v_call: TRBV7-2
cdr3_length: 14
j_call: TRBJ1-2
d_call: -

cdr3_nt: TGTGCCAGCAGCCTAGCTGGGACTAGCGGCGGGAGGGATACGCAGTATTTT
cdr3_aa: CASSLAGTSGGRDTQYF
clone_size: -
v_call: TRBV9
cdr3_length: 17
j_call: TRBJ2-3
d_call: TRBD2

cdr3_nt: TGCAGCGTTGCCGGGACAGGGGGCAGGGGAGGCGAGCAGTACTTC
cdr3_aa: CSVAGTGGRGGEQYF
clone_size: -
v_call: TRBV29-1
cdr3_length: 15
j_call: TRBJ2-7
d_call: TRBD1

cdr3_nt: TGTGCCAGCAGCTTAGCGGGACTTACATATGGCTACACCTTC
cdr3_aa: CASSLAGLTYGYTF
clone_size: once
v_call: TRBV7-8
cdr3_length: 14
j_call: TRBJ1-2
d_call: -

cdr3_nt: TGTGCCACCAGCGGACCGGGAGGAACACTACGAAACACCGGGGAGCTGTTTTTT
cdr3_aa: CATSGPGGTLRNTGELFF
clone_size: -
v_call: TRBV15
cdr3_length: 18
j_call: TRBJ2-2
d_call: TRBD2

cdr3_nt: TGTGCCAGCAGCTTAACACTAGCGGGGGGGCGGGAGACCCAGTACTTC
cdr3_aa: CASSLTLAGGRETQYF
clone_size: -
v_call: TRBV7-2
cdr3_length: 16
j_call: TRBJ2-5
d_call: TRBD2

cdr3_nt: TGTGCCAGCAGCCCAATCGTCTCCGGGACAGGCAGCTACGAGCAGTACTTC
cdr3_aa: CASSPIVSGTGSYEQYF
clone_size: -
v_call: TRBV5-6
cdr3_length: 17
j_call: TRBJ2-7
d_call: TRBD1

cdr3_nt: TGTGCCAGCAGCCAGTTGTACCGGGACAGGGAATCTGGCTACACCTTC
cdr3_aa: CASSQLYRDRESGYTF
clone_size: -
v_call: TRBV4-2
cdr3_length: 16
j_call: TRBJ1-2
d_call: TRBD1

cdr3_nt: TGTGCCAGCAGCTTTTCTCGACAGGGGGGGTCACCCCTCCACTTT
cdr3_aa: CASSFSRQGGSPLHF
clone_size: few
v_call: TRBV7-2
cdr3_length: 15
j_call: TRBJ1-6
d_call: TRBD1

cdr3_nt: TGTGCCAGCAGCTTAGGTCGGGGGGACATTCAGTACTTC
cdr3_aa: CASSLGRGDIQYF
clone_size: -
v_call: TRBV7-2
cdr3_length: 13
j_call: TRBJ2-4
d_call: TRBD2

cdr3_nt: TGTGCCAGCAGTTTAGCGGGAGTGGAGACCCAGTACTTC
cdr3_aa: CASSLAGVETQYF
clone_size: -
v_call: TRBV6-5
cdr3_length: 13
j_call: TRBJ2-5
d_call: TRBD2

cdr3_nt: TGTGCCAGCAGCAATCCCGGGACAGGGGATAGTGAAAAACTGTTTTTT
cdr3_aa: CASSNPGTGDSEKLFF
clone_size: -
v_call: TRBV13
cdr3_length: 16
j_call: TRBJ1-4
d_call: TRBD1

cdr3_nt: TGTGCCAGCAGCCATAGGATAACAGGCCGCGAAAACTATGGCTACACCTTC
cdr3_aa: CASSHRITGRENYGYTF
clone_size: -
v_call: TRBV7-9
cdr3_length: 17
j_call: TRBJ1-2
d_call: -

cdr3_nt: TGTGCCAGTATGAGGGGAGGAGGGGAGCTGTTTTTT
cdr3_aa: CASMRGGGELFF
clone_size: -
v_call: TRBV19
cdr3_length: 12
j_call: TRBJ2-2
d_call: -

cdr3_nt: TGCGCCAGCAGCCCCCCGGGACAGGGGTCGGAGACCCAGTACTTC
cdr3_aa: CASSPPGQGSETQYF
clone_size: -
v_call: TRBV4-1
cdr3_length: 15
j_call: TRBJ2-5
d_call: TRBD1

cdr3_nt: TGTGCCAGCAGTTTACTAGACAGGGGGCACACTGAAGCTTTCTTT
cdr3_aa: CASSLLDRGHTEAFF
clone_size: -
v_call: TRBV28
cdr3_length: 15
j_call: TRBJ1-1
d_call: TRBD1

cdr3_nt: TGTGCCAGCAGCTACCGCTCATATGGCTACACCTTC
cdr3_aa: CASSYRSYGYTF
clone_size: -
v_call: TRBV28
cdr3_length: 12
j_call: TRBJ1-2
d_call: -

cdr3_nt: TGTGCCAGCAGCTTGTTTAAAATCTCTGGGGCCAACGTCCTGACTTTC
cdr3_aa: CASSLFKISGANVLTF
clone_size: -
v_call: TRBV5-4
cdr3_length: 16
j_call: TRBJ2-6
d_call: -

cdr3_nt: TGTGCCAGCAGTTACGGGGGCACCTATAATTCACCCCTCCACTTT
cdr3_aa: CASSYGGTYNSPLHF
clone_size: once
v_call: TRBV6-5
cdr3_length: 15
j_call: TRBJ1-6
d_call: -

cdr3_nt: TGTGCCAGCAGCTTGGCGGGGAGGGGATTCCACAATGAGCAGTTCTTC
cdr3_aa: CASSLAGRGFHNEQFF
clone_size: -
v_call: TRBV5-6
cdr3_length: 16
j_call: TRBJ2-1
d_call: TRBD2

cdr3_nt: TGTGCCAGCAGTTTCGGCTACGAGCAGTACTTC
cdr3_aa: CASSFGYEQYF
clone_size: -
v_call: TRBV12-3/TRBV12-4
cdr3_length: 11
j_call: TRBJ2-7
d_call: -

cdr3_nt: TGTGCCAGCAGCTTAGCTTTCGGACAGGGGTATGCTTCACCCCTCCACTTT
cdr3_aa: CASSLAFGQGYASPLHF
clone_size: few
v_call: TRBV7-6
cdr3_length: 17
j_call: TRBJ1-6
d_call: TRBD1

cdr3_nt: TGTGCCAGCAGCTTAGATCGGGGTCCCGGCAAACTGTTTTTT
cdr3_aa: CASSLDRGPGKLFF
clone_size: -
v_call: TRBV13
cdr3_length: 14
j_call: TRBJ1-4
d_call: -

cdr3_nt: TGTGCCAGCAGCCTCCCCCGGGACAGGGGGCGGTTTGGGGCCAACGTCCTGACTTTC
cdr3_aa: CASSLPRDRGRFGANVLTF
clone_size: -
v_call: TRBV5-6
cdr3_length: 19
j_call: TRBJ2-6
d_call: TRBD1

cdr3_nt: TGCACCAGCAGCACCGACAGGGACTCGAGCTCCTACAATGAGCAGTTCTTC
cdr3_aa: CTSSTDRDSSSYNEQFF
clone_size: -
v_call: TRBV1
cdr3_length: 17
j_call: TRBJ2-1
d_call: -

cdr3_nt: TGCAGCGCCTTGACAGGGGAAGCATTCTATGGCTACACCTTC
cdr3_aa: CSALTGEAFYGYTF
clone_size: -
v_call: TRBV29-1
cdr3_length: 14
j_call: TRBJ1-2
d_call: TRBD1